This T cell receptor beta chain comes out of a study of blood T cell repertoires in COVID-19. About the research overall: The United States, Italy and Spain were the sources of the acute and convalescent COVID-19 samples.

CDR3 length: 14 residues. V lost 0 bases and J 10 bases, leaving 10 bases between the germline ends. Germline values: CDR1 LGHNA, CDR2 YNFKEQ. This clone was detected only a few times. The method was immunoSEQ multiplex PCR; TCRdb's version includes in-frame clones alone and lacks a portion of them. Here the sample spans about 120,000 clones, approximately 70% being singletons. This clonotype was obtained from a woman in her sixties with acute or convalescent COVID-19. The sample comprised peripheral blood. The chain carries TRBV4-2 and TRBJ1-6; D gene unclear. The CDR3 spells CASSQDSRGSPLHF. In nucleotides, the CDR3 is TGTGCCAGCAGCCAAGATAGCCGCGGGTCACCCCTCCACTTT.